A single T cell receptor (beta chain) is shown here with its context. Its antigen is unidentified. The CDR3 totals 12 residues. Germline loops: CDR1 SGHKS, CDR2 YYEKEE (reference sequence). V lost 7 bases and J lost 6, with 10 bases in between. The sample is drawn from a study of shared clonotypes between healthy human individuals. For the study at large: Each donor contributed plates that comprised three CD4 naive, three CD4 memory, two CD8 naive and one CD8 memory. Broader study findings: Depth of sequencing was expected to influence donor clonotype sharing.

It was CD45RO-negative cells, positively selected for CCR7, that made up naive CD8 cells, with terminally differentiated effector memory CD45RA+ cells excluded. Healthy HIV-negative adults without recent acute infections or vaccinations served as donors. Assay execution proceeded at the deep level. The data were produced by immunoSEQ multiplex PCR, yet TCRdb's version contains in-frame clones alone and is incomplete. Of 1.5 million to 2.5 million clones listed, around 96% are singletons. The sequencing input was naive CD8+ T cells sorted from blood. The TCR originated in a young man in good health. The genes are TRBV5-5 and TRBJ1-4; D is undetermined. CDR3: CASANPDEKLFF. CDR3 DNA: TGTGCCAGCGCCAACCCAGATGAAAAACTGTTTTTT.